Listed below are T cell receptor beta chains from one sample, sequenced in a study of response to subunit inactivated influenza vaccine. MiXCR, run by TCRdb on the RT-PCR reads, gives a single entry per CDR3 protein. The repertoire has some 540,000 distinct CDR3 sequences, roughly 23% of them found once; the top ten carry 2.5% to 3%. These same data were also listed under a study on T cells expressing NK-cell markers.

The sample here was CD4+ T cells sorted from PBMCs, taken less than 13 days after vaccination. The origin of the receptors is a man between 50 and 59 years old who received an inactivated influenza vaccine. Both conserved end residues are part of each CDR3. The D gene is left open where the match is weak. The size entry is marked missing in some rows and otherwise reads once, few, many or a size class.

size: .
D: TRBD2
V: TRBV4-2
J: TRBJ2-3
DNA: TGTGCCAGCAGCCATCCCCGTCTAGCGGGAGTGATTGCGCAGTATTTT
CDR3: CASSHPRLAGVIAQYF

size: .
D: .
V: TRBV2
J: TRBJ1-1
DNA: TGTGCCAGCAGTGTGGGCAAATTTACAACGATGAACACTGAAGCTTTCTTT
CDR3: CASSVGKFTTMNTEAFF

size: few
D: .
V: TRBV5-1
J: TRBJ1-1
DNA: TGCGCCAGCAGCCAACAGGGTCCAGTGAACACTGAAGCTTTCTTT
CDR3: CASSQQGPVNTEAFF

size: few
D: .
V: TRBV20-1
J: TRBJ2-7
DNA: TGCAGTGCTAGTCGCGGGTACACCTACGAGCAGTACTTC
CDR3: CSASRGYTYEQYF

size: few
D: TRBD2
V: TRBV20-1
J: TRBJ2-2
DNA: TGCAGTGCTATAGCGGGGGGTGTCACCGGGGAGCTGTTTTTT
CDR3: CSAIAGGVTGELFF

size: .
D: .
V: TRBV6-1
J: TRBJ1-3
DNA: TGTGCCAGCAGCCAGCCGGGCCAGCACTCTGGAAACACCATATATTTT
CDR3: CASSQPGQHSGNTIYF

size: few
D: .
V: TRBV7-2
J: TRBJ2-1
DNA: TGTGCCAGCAGCTTAACGACTCACAATGAGCAGTTCTTC
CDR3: CASSLTTHNEQFF

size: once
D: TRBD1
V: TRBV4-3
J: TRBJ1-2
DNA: TGCGCCAGCAGTATACAGGGGGAAGTATATGGCTACACCTTC
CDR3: CASSIQGEVYGYTF

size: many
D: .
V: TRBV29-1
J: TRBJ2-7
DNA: TGCAGCGCACTCCGGGACAAGTCCTACGAGCAGTACTTC
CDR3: CSALRDKSYEQYF

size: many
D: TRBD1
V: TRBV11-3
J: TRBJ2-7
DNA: TGTGCCAGCAGCTCAGGACCCCAGGGGGCTTACGAGCAGTACTTC
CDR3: CASSSGPQGAYEQYF

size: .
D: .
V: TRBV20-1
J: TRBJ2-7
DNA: TGCAGTGCTAGAGATCTTGACTCCTACGAGCAGTACTTC
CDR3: CSARDLDSYEQYF

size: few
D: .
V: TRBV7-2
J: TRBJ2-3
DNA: TGTGCCAGCAGCCTCGCCTGGGGGGAAGATACGCAGTATTTT
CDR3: CASSLAWGEDTQYF

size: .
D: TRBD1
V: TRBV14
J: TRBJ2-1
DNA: TGTGCCAGCAGCCGTCTCAGGGGGACGGGGCGGCAGTTCTTC
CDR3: CASSRLRGTGRQFF

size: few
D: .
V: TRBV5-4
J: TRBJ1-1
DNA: TGTGCCAGCAGCTTGGATAGCTGGTCGAACACTGAAGCTTTCTTT
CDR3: CASSLDSWSNTEAFF

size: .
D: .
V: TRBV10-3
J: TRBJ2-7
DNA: TGTGCCATCAGTACCGGGACGGGCTCCTACGAGCAGTACTTC
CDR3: CAISTGTGSYEQYF

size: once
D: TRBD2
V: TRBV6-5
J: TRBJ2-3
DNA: TGTGCCAGCAGTTACTCCGGCGGGGGGGGGACCGGCACAGATACGCAGTATTTT
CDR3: CASSYSGGGGTGTDTQYF

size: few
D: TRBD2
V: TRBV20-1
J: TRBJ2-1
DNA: TGCAGTGCTAGAACTCTAGCGGGAATGGATTACAATGAGCAGTTCTTC
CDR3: CSARTLAGMDYNEQFF

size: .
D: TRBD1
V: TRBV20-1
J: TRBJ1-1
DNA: TGCAGTGCTAGACCGAGGGGGCAGGCTTTCTTT
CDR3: CSARPRGQAFF

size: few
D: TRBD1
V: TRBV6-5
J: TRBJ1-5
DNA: TGTGCCAGCAGTCACCTGGACAGGGGGCGTCAGCCCCAGCATTTT
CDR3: CASSHLDRGRQPQHF

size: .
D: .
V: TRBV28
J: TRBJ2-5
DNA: TGTGCCATCGAAGACAGGACCTCACGGGAGACCCAGTACTTC
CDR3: CAIEDRTSRETQYF

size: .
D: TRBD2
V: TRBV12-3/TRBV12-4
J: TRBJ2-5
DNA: TGTGCCAGCAGTGTGACTAGCCGGGAGACCCAGTACTTC
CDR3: CASSVTSRETQYF

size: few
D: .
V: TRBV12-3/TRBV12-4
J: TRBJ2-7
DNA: TGTGCCAGCAGTTTTGGGCAGGGGGGTTCCGAGCAGTACTTC
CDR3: CASSFGQGGSEQYF

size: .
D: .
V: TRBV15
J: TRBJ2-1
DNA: TGTGCCACCAGCAGAGAGGGGGGGGGCGCCTCAAATGAGCAGCTCTTC
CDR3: CATSREGGGASNEQLF

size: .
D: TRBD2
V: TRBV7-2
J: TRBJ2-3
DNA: TGTGCCAGCAGGACTACTAGCGGGATATTCACAGATACGCAGTATTTT
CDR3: CASRTTSGIFTDTQYF

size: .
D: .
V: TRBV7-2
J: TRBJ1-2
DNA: TGTGCCAGCAGCTCCATACGGGCGGAGGGGGTGCGGGGTGGCTACACCTTC
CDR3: CASSSIRAEGVRGGYTF

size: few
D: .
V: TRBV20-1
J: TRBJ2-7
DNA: TGCAGTGCTTCTTCTGGGGGCCACCGGACCTACGAGCAGTACTTC
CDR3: CSASSGGHRTYEQYF

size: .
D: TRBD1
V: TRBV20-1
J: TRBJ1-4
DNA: TGCAGTGCTAGAGCGGGACAGGGAGTTGCAACTAATGAAAAACTGTTTTTT
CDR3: CSARAGQGVATNEKLFF

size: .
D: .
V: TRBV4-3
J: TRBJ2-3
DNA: TGCGCCAGCAGCGGACCGGGACGGCGAGAGGATACGCAGTATTTT
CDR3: CASSGPGRREDTQYF

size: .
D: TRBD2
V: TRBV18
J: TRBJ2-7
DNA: TGTGCCAGCTCCCGGACTAGCGGGGTCCCCTACGAGCAGTACTTC
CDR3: CASSRTSGVPYEQYF

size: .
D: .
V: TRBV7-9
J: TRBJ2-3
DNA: TGTGCCAGCAGCTTTTCAGCCCGAGATACGCAGTATTTT
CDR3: CASSFSARDTQYF

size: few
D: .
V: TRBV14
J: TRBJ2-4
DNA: TGTGCCAGCAGTGTGAAAAACATTCAGTACTTC
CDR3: CASSVKNIQYF

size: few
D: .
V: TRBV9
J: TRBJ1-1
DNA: TGTGCCAGCAGCGTAGTTGGGGGGGGAGGACTGGGGAACACTGAAGCTTTCTTT
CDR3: CASSVVGGGGLGNTEAFF

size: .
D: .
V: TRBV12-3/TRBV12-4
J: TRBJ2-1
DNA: TGTGCCAGCAGCCCCCTACTACTCCACGAGCAGTTCTTC
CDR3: CASSPLLLHEQFF

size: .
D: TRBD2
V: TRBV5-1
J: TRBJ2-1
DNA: TGCGCCAGCAGCTTGGTTAGGGGAGGGGATGAGCAGTTCTTC
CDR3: CASSLVRGGDEQFF

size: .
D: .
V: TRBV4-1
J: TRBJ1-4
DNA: TGCGCCAGCAGCCAAGCGGTATCAACTAATGAAAAACTGTTTTTT
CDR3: CASSQAVSTNEKLFF

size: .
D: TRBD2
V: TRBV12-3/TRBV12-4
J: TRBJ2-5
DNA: TGTGCCACCCGGAGAGCGGGGGGCAATGTGGAGACCCAGTACTTC
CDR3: CATRRAGGNVETQYF